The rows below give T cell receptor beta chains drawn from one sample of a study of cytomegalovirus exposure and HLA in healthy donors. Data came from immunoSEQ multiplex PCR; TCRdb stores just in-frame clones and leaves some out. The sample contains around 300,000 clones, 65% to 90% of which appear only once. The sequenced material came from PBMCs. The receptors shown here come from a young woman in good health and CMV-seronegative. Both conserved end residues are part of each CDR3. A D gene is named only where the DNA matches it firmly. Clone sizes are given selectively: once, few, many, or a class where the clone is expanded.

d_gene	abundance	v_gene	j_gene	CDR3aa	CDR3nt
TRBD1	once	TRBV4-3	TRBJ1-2	CASSPGPQGAQGYTF	TGCGCCAGCAGCCCCGGACCCCAGGGGGCGCAGGGCTACACCTTC
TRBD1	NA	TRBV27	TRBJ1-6	CASSPQLADRANSPLHF	TGTGCCAGCAGTCCTCAACTCGCCGACAGGGCCAATTCACCCCTCCACTTT
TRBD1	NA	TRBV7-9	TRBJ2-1	CASSLGTGGSYNEQFF	TGTGCCAGCAGCTTAGGGACAGGGGGCAGCTACAATGAGCAGTTCTTC
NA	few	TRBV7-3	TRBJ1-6	CASSLKGTGIGSPLHF	TGTGCCAGCAGCTTAAAAGGAACAGGGATAGGATCACCCCTCCACTTT
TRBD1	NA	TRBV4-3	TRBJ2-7	CASSQGDRVTQEQYF	TGCGCCAGCAGCCAAGGGGACAGGGTGACTCAAGAGCAGTACTTC
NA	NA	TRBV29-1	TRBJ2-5	CSIRQLERETQYF	TGCAGCATCCGTCAACTAGAACGAGAGACCCAGTACTTC
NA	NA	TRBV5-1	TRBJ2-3	CASSLRRAGTDTQYF	TGCGCCAGCAGCTTGCGGAGGGCTGGCACAGATACGCAGTATTTT
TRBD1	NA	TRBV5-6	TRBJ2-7	CASSLAGTGFSSYEQYF	TGTGCCAGCAGCTTGGCCGGGACAGGGTTTTCCTCCTACGAGCAGTACTTC
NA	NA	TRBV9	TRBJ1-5	CASSVAGEGNQPQHF	TGTGCCAGCAGCGTAGCAGGGGAAGGCAATCAGCCCCAGCATTTT
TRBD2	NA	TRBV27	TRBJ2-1	CASSLSSGEQFF	TGTGCCAGCAGTCTTTCTAGCGGCGAGCAGTTCTTC
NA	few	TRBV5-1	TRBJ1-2	CASSIRPGRYGYTF	TGCGCCAGCAGCATAAGACCAGGGAGGTATGGCTACACCTTC
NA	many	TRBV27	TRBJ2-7	CASKTSGYEQYF	TGTGCCAGCAAAACCTCAGGTTACGAGCAGTACTTC
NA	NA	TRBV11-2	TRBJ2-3	CASSSLRGSQMGFTQYF	TGTGCCAGCAGCTCTCTCAGGGGATCACAGATGGGGTTTACGCAGTATTTT
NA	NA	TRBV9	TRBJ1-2	CASSVVAANYGYTF	TGTGCCAGCAGCGTAGTGGCAGCTAACTATGGCTACACCTTC
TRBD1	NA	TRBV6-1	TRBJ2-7	CASSGQASYEQYF	TGTGCCAGCTCGGGACAGGCCTCGTACGAGCAGTACTTC
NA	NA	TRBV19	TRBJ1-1	CASIYLSPGNTEAFF	TGTGCCAGTATCTACCTAAGCCCGGGGAACACTGAAGCTTTCTTT
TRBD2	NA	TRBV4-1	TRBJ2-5	CASSLLAGLETQYF	TGCGCCAGCAGCCTCCTAGCGGGATTAGAGACCCAGTACTTC
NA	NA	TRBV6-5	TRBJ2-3	CASRTSPASDTQYF	TGTGCCAGCAGGACTTCGCCCGCCTCTGACACGCAGTATTTT
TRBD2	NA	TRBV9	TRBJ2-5	CASSGGLVQETQYF	TGTGCCAGCAGCGGAGGACTAGTCCAAGAGACCCAGTACTTC
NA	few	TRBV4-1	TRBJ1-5	CASSQESYSNQPQHF	TGCGCCAGCAGCCAAGAGAGTTATAGCAATCAGCCCCAGCATTTT
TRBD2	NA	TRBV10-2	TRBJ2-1	CASSTFSGTNEQFF	TGCGCCAGCAGTACATTTAGCGGGACCAATGAGCAGTTCTTC
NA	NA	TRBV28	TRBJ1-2	CASSLDPLQGNYGYTF	TGTGCCAGCAGTTTAGACCCGTTGCAGGGGAACTATGGCTACACCTTC
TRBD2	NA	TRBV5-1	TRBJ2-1	CASSFRLAGGLSRYNEQFF	TGCGCCAGCAGCTTCCGACTAGCGGGAGGGTTATCTCGCTACAATGAGCAGTTCTTC
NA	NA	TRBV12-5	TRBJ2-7	CASGLVPFLSEQYF	TGTGCTAGTGGTTTGGTACCCTTCCTAAGCGAGCAGTACTTC
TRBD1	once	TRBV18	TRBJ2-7	CASSPLGSTGGSYEQYF	TGTGCCAGCTCACCATTAGGTTCGACAGGGGGATCCTACGAGCAGTACTTC
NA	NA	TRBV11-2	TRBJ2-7	CALGDTSYEQYF	TGTGCCCTAGGGGACACCTCCTACGAGCAGTACTTC
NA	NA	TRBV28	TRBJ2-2	CASSQPGLITGELFF	TGTGCCAGCAGTCAGCCGGGATTGATCACCGGGGAGCTGTTTTTT
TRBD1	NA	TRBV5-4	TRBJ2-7	CASSLTGAMVYEQYF	TGTGCCAGCAGCTTGACAGGGGCGATGGTCTACGAGCAGTACTTC
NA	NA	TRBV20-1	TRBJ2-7	CSAGLDYEQYF	TGCAGTGCTGGACTCGACTACGAGCAGTACTTC
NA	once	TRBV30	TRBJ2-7	CAWSLQGGTYEQYF	TGTGCCTGGAGTCTACAAGGAGGGACCTACGAGCAGTACTTC
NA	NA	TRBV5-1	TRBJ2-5	CASSLRRPPETQYF	TGCGCCAGCAGCTTGCGTCGTCCTCCAGAGACCCAGTACTTC
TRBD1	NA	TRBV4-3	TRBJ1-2	CASSHLPDRDDYGYTF	TGCGCCAGCAGCCACCTCCCAGACAGGGATGACTATGGCTACACCTTC
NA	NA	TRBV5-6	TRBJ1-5	CASSLAAGQPQHF	TGTGCCAGCAGCTTGGCGGCGGGGCAGCCCCAGCATTTT
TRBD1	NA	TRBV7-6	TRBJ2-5	CASSYRGPQETQYF	TGTGCCAGCAGCTACAGGGGGCCTCAAGAGACCCAGTACTTC
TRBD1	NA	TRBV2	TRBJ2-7	CASSEAWTGSYEQYF	TGTGCCAGCAGTGAAGCGTGGACAGGGTCCTACGAGCAGTACTTC
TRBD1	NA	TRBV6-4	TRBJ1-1	CASRETGKTEAFF	TGTGCCAGCAGGGAGACAGGGAAGACTGAAGCTTTCTTT
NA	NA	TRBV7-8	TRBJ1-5	CASSLESGSNQPQHF	TGTGCCAGCAGCTTAGAATCAGGGTCCAATCAGCCCCAGCATTTT
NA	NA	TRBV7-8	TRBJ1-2	CASSLGEGNYGYTF	TGTGCCAGCAGCTTAGGGGAGGGGAACTATGGCTACACCTTC
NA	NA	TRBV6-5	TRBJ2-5	CASRRYEQETQYF	TGTGCCAGCAGGAGATATGAGCAAGAGACCCAGTACTTC
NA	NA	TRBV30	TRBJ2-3	CAWTWRASTDTQYF	TGTGCCTGGACTTGGAGGGCAAGCACAGATACGCAGTATTTT
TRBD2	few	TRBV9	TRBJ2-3	CASSVLPSGRATDTQYF	TGTGCCAGCAGCGTCCTTCCAAGCGGGAGGGCCACAGATACGCAGTATTTT
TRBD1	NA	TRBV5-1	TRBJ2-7	CASSLGPTGGPYEQYF	TGCGCCAGCAGCTTGGGTCCGACAGGGGGTCCCTACGAGCAGTACTTC
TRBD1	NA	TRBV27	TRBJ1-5	CASSFLGTGGRQPQHF	TGTGCCAGCAGTTTCCTCGGGACAGGGGGACGTCAGCCCCAGCATTTT
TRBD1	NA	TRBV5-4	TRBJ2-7	CASSLWPGGNYEQYF	TGTGCCAGCAGCTTGTGGCCAGGGGGCAACTACGAGCAGTACTTC
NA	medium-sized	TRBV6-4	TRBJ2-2	CASSDSSTGELFF	TGTGCCAGCAGTGACTCTAGCACCGGGGAGCTGTTTTTT
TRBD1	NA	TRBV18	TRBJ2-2	CASSPRRTGELGGELFF	TGTGCCAGCTCACCACGTCGGACAGGGGAATTAGGCGGGGAGCTGTTTTTT
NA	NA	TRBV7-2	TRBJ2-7	CASSQTTTSYEQYF	TGTGCCAGCAGCCAAACGACAACTTCCTACGAGCAGTACTTC
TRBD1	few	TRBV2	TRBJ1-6	CADRDLYSPLHF	TGTGCCGACAGGGACCTCTATTCACCCCTCCACTTT
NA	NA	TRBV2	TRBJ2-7	CASRWESHEQYF	TGTGCCAGCAGATGGGAGTCCCACGAGCAGTACTTC
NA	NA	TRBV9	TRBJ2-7	CASSVENSGYEQYF	TGTGCCAGCAGCGTAGAAAATAGCGGCTACGAGCAGTACTTC
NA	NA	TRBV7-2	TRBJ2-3	CASSVGLHTDTQYF	TGTGCCAGCAGCGTGGGCTTGCACACAGATACGCAGTATTTT
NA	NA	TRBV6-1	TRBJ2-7	CATKGWEDPHEQYF	TGTGCCACAAAAGGTTGGGAGGATCCCCACGAGCAGTACTTC
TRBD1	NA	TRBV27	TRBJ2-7	CASSLYRGSSYEQYF	TGTGCCAGCAGCCTGTACAGGGGGAGCTCCTACGAGCAGTACTTC
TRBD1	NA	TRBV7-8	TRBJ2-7	CASSRRDRGPYEQYF	TGTGCCAGCAGCCGAAGGGACAGGGGGCCGTACGAGCAGTACTTC
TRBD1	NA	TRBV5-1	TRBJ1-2	CASSRDRDHGYTF	TGCGCCAGCAGCCGGGACAGGGATCATGGCTACACCTTC